The TCR beta chain described here comes from a study of control samples from healthy donors and cancer patients. Germline CDR1 is SEHNR and CDR2 is FQNEAQ (reference sequence). V lost 4 bases to trimming and J lost 3 bases; unmatched junction nucleotides: 0. This CDR3 contains 13 residues. TCRdb keeps only in-frame clones here, not all; method: immunoSEQ multiplex PCR. The data show over 150,000 clones, 96% seen once. Sequences were obtained from blood. The V gene is TRBV7-9, the J gene TRBJ2-1, with 7 bases lining up with TRBD1. The origin of this receptor is a woman aged 30 to 39 in good health. The CDR3 DNA reads TGTGCCAGCAGCTGGGACAGCTACAATGAGCAGTTCTTC. It translates to CASSWDSYNEQFF.